At least ten counts were recorded for the clone carrying this T cell receptor beta chain. Its antigen remains unknown. These data are taken from a study of CD8 T cells in ankylosing spondylitis. Study-level points and caveats: Some of these motif variants have turned up before, in reports on reactive arthritis synovial fluid and blood.

TCRdb redid the calling of the 5' RACE reads with MiXCR, one entry per CDR3 protein. This table has 300,000 to 400,000 distinct CDR3 sequences, 11% appearing once. The receptor comes from a female donor with ankylosing spondylitis or in good health (not recorded which). The sample consisted of blood, either unsorted or a sorted T cell fraction (not recorded which).

The CDR3 coding sequence is TGTGCCAGCAGTTCTTTGCGACAGGGGGCTGGTGGCTACACCTTC. It is translated as CASSSLRQGAGGYTF. The gene calls are TRBV12-3 or TRBV12-4 and TRBJ1-2; 10 nucleotides line up with TRBD1. The CDR3 runs 15 residues. V was pared by 4 bases and J by 7 bases, with 9 bases of the junction left unmatched.